This TCR beta chain originates from a study of technical replicates of blood from a handful of donors. The length of the CDR3 is 15 residues. Germline CDR1 SGHNT, CDR2 YYREEE (reference sequence). Trimming took off 7 bases at V and 6 bases at J, with 22 bases between the two ends. TCRdb's table, derived via immunoSEQ multiplex PCR, lists solely in-frame clones and lacks some. The sample yields about 80,000 clones, approximately 97% seen once. The sequencing input was T cells isolated from PBMCs. The chain has TRBV5-4 and TRBJ2-5, with a weak D call TRBD2 (7 bases). The TCR sequence derives from a human donor in good health. The CDR3 sequence is CASRPLRGGLKTQYF. The DNA for the CDR3 is TGTGCCAGCCGGCCTTTGAGGGGGGGGCTAAAGACCCAGTACTTC.